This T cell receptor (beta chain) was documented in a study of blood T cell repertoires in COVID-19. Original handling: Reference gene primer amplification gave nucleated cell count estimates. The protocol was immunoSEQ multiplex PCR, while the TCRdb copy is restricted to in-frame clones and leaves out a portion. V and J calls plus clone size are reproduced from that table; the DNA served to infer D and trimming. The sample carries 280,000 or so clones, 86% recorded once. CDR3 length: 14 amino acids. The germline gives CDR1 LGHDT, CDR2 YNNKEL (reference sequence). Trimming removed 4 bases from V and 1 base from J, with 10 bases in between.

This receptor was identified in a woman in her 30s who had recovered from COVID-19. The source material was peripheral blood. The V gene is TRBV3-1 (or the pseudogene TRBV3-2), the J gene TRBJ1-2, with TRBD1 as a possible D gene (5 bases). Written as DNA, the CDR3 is TGTGCCAGCAGCCCACACGACAGTAACTATGGCTACACCTTC. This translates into CASSPHDSNYGYTF.